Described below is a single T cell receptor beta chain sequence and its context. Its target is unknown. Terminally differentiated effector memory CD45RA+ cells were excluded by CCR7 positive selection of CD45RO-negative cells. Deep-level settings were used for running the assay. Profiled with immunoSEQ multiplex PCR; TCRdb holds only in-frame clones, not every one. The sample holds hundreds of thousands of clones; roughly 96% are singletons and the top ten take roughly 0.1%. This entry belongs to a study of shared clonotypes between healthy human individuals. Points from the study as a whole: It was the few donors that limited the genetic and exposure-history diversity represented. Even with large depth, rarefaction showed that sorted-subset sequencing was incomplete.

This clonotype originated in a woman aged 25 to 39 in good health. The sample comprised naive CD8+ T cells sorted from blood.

DNA of the CDR3: TGTGCCAGCAGCCCAACCGGGACAGGGAACGAGCAGTACTTC. As protein: CASSPTGTGNEQYF. This chain connects TRBV11-2 to TRBJ2-7, with TRBD1 matching over 9 bases. Per germline, CDR1 SGHAT and CDR2 FQNNGV. V shed 5 bases and J 5 bases; nucleotides not matched to a gene: 7. The CDR3 is 14 amino acids.